This T cell receptor (beta chain) appears in the sequencing data of a study of blood T cell repertoires in COVID-19. About the research overall: Samples came from the United States, Italy and Spain, spanning acute and convalescent COVID-19. PBMCs, B-cell-depleted T cells, or T cells were the source of the cDNA or gDNA that made up the material.

TCRdb's copy holds only in-frame clones and misses some; the assay was immunoSEQ multiplex PCR. The sample holds around 80,000 clones, 84% seen once. In germline, CDR1 is SGDLS, CDR2 YYNGEE. CDR3 length equals 15 residues. After removal of 3 bases from V and 10 bases from J, the junction contained 13 bases not matched to a gene. The sequencing sample was made of peripheral blood. This receptor was obtained from a human donor in a cohort sampled during active COVID-19. This chain uses TRBV9 with TRBJ2-1; 7 nucleotides align to TRBD2. In DNA, the CDR3 is TGTGCCAGCAGCGCCCCTCCCTCCGGGGGGTGGGAGCAGTTCTTC. Encoded protein: CASSAPPSGGWEQFF.